The clone carrying this TCR beta chain was counted many times. This sample was included in a study of early T cells in non-severe SARS-CoV-2 infection. Trimming took 7 bases from V and 10 from J; bases not matched to a gene: 11. The CDR3 contains 15 residues. CDR1 is SGHAT and CDR2 is FQNNGV in the germline V gene. Each CDR3 protein gets one entry after TCRdb re-called the 5' RACE reads with MiXCR. This table has more than 20,000 distinct CDR3 sequences, around 4% appearing once. The source of this sequence is an adult who was a healthcare worker with PCR-confirmed SARS-CoV-2 infection or an uninfected control (not recorded which). The chain employs TRBV11-2 and TRBJ2-1, with 12 bases identical to TRBD1. Sequenced input: whole blood. CDR3 DNA sequence: TGTGCCAGCATACGGGGACAGGGGGCTCTGCGGGAGCAGTTCTTC. Residues: CASIRGQGALREQFF.